The 18 T cell receptor beta chains reported below all come from one sample, sequenced in a study of OX40 agonist ivuxolimab in advanced cancers. Profiled with immunoSEQ multiplex PCR; TCRdb holds only in-frame clones, not every one. Among 90,000 or so clones listed, approximately 87% were seen once. The sequences come from CD4+ or CD8+ T cells sorted from blood, collected in a trial of the OX40 agonist ivuxolimab. Receptor source: an adult with an advanced solid tumor such as melanoma, head and neck, liver or kidney cancer.

The chain's CDR3 is CASSPVGRANVLTF. DNA of the CDR3: TGTGCCAGCAGCCCTGTTGGTAGGGCCAACGTCCTGACTTTC. The V and J genes are TRBV6-5 and TRBJ2-6, with unresolved D. The V end was cut by 6 bases, the J end by 5 bases, with 11 bases between. Germline V lookup: CDR1 MNHEY, CDR2 SVGAGI. This CDR3 comprises 14 residues.

This clone was seen just once. The chain has TRBV5-4 and TRBJ2-5; 7 bases are a match to TRBD2. V shed 6 bases and J 5 bases; nucleotides not matched to a gene: 10. This CDR3 region has 14 residues. Germline V gene data show CDR1 as SGHNT and CDR2 as YYREEE (reference sequence). For the CDR3, the DNA is TGTGCCAGCAAGGGCGGGAGTACTTTGGAGACCCAGTACTTC. Translating gives CASKGGSTLETQYF.

The chain links TRBV11-2 to TRBJ1-2; D possibly corresponds to TRBD1 (5 bases). Per the germline V gene, CDR1 is SGHAT and CDR2 is FQNNGV. The CDR3 totals 15 residues. The V and J ends lost 5 bases and 3 bases respectively, with 16 bases between them. The CDR3 DNA follows: TGTGCCAGCAGCCCGTTGGGGGGGGGACACTATGGCTACACCTTC. Protein product: CASSPLGGGHYGYTF.

V is TRBV5-8 and J is TRBJ2-5; TRBD2 agrees at 10 bases. The germline CDR1 and CDR2 sequences are SGHTS and YDEGEE. The CDR3 loop spans 17 amino acids. After removal of 5 bases from V and 4 bases from J, the junction contained 14 bases not matched to a gene. The CDR3 nucleotides are TGTGCCAGCAGTTCTGGGCTAGCGGGAGTAGGTCGAGAGACCCAGTACTTC. Its translation: CASSSGLAGVGRETQYF.

The chain is built from TRBV5-1 and TRBJ2-1; D unresolved. Trimming pared 4 bases from V and 2 bases from J, leaving 10 bases between. The CDR3 extends over 14 amino acids. The germline V gene encodes CDR1 SGHRS and CDR2 YFSETQ. The CDR3 sequence is CASSQDPTYNEQFF. CDR3 in DNA: TGCGCCAGCAGCCAGGACCCGACCTACAATGAGCAGTTCTTC.

The rearrangement uses TRBV9 and TRBJ2-1; D is unresolved. The germline V and J ends were trimmed by 0 bases and 3 bases, with 10 bases remaining between them. The CDR3 length is 15 residues. The germline V gene has CDR1 SGDLS and CDR2 YYNGEE. CDR3 loop: CASSVESVFYNEQFF. CDR3 DNA: TGTGCCAGCAGCGTAGAGAGCGTATTCTACAATGAGCAGTTCTTC.

The chain uses TRBV7-9 and TRBJ1-2; maybe TRBD1 (5 bases). The CDR3 loop spans 14 amino acids. With 4 bases removed from V and 3 bases from J, the gap between germline ends came to 12 bases. Germline lookup yields CDR1 SEHNR and CDR2 FQNEAQ (reference sequence). The CDR3 region has the DNA TGTGCCAGCAGCTACGATTCAGGGCACTATGGCTACACCTTC. Its translation: CASSYDSGHYGYTF. Full variable domain (missing parts from reference TRBV7-9 and TRBJ1-2): DTGVSQNPRHKITKRGQNVTFRCDPISEHNRLYWYRQTLGQGPEFLTYFQNEAQLEKSRLLSDRFSAERPKGSFSTLEIQRTEQGDSAMYLCASSYDSGHYGYTFGSGTRLTVV.

The rearrangement joins TRBV19 to TRBJ2-1; 10 bases agree with TRBD2. CDR1 is LNHDA and CDR2 is SQIVND in the germline V gene (reference sequence). Trimming cost V 2 bases and J 7 bases; bases outside gene matches: 5. This CDR3 region has 15 residues. The CDR3 protein is CASSISSGSLNEQFF. The CDR3 bases are TGTGCCAGTAGTATATCTAGCGGGAGTTTGAATGAGCAGTTCTTC. Variable domain in full (rest from reference TRBV19 and TRBJ2-1): DGGITQSPKYLFRKEGQNVTLSCEQNLNHDAMYWYRQDPGQGLRLIYYSQIVNDFQKGDIAEGYSVSREKKESFPLTVTSAQKNPTAFYLCASSISSGSLNEQFFGPGTRLTVL.

The chain links TRBV19 to TRBJ2-2; 12 positions match TRBD1. J was trimmed by 0 bases and V by 4 bases; bases with no gene match: 3. The CDR3 loop spans 17 amino acids. CDR1 and CDR2 (germline): LNHDA, SQIVND (reference sequence). The CDR3 loop reads CASSTGTGGANTGELFF. CDR3 nucleotides: TGTGCCAGTAGTACTGGGACAGGGGGCGCGAACACCGGGGAGCTGTTTTTT.

The J gene is TRBJ2-6, the V gene TRBV27; possibly TRBD1 for D (5 bases). V was pared by 7 bases and J by 1 base, with 17 bases between. Germline V CDR1 and CDR2: MNHEY, SMNVEV (reference sequence). The CDR3 runs to 17 residues. The CDR3 here is CASIDRVVNSGANVLTF. The CDR3 region has the DNA TGTGCCAGCATTGACAGAGTTGTAAATTCTGGGGCCAACGTCCTGACTTTC.

The gene calls are TRBV30 and TRBJ2-1; TRBD2 agrees at 12 bases. V gave up 3 bases and J gave up 1 base; unmatched junction bases: 10. The CDR3 has 18 residues. Germline V gene lookup returns CDR1 GTSNPN and CDR2 SVGIG (reference sequence). In DNA, the CDR3 is TGTGCCTGGAGCTCTACTAGCGGGAGGTTCCTATCCTACAATGAGCAGTTCTTC. Amino acids: CAWSSTSGRFLSYNEQFF.

V is TRBV10-2 and J is TRBJ2-4, with 7 bases matching TRBD2. Trimming removed 3 bases from V and 3 bases from J; junction bases left unmatched: 8. The CDR3 has 16 residues. Germline V gene lookup returns CDR1 WSHSY and CDR2 SAAADI. DNA of the CDR3: TGCGCCAGCAGTGAAGAGGGAGGGGTTGGCAAAAACATTCAGTACTTC. Its translation is CASSEEGGVGKNIQYF.

This chain connects TRBV5-1 to TRBJ2-3, with TRBD2 matching over 7 bases. Germline V CDR1 and CDR2: SGHRS, YFSETQ. This CDR3 region has 16 residues. V lost 0 bases and J lost 0; bases outside the gene matches: 4. CDR3 in DNA: TGCGCCAGCAGCTTGGGGGGACTACCTAGCACAGATACGCAGTATTTT. This codes for CASSLGGLPSTDTQYF.

The rearrangement links TRBV5-1 to TRBJ2-7; 15 nucleotides agree with TRBD2. J was trimmed by 1 base and V by 3 bases; bases with no gene match: 2. From germline, CDR1 is SGHRS and CDR2 YFSETQ. The length of the CDR3 is 16 residues. Here the CDR3 reads CASSSGLAGGSYEQYV. Written as DNA, the CDR3 is TGCGCCAGCAGCTCGGGACTAGCGGGAGGTTCCTACGAGCAGTACGTC.

The sample holds a few counts of this clone. The rearrangement joins TRBV7-3 to TRBJ1-4, with a weak D call TRBD1 (5 bases). The V gene's germline CDR1 is SGHTA and CDR2 FQGTGA. The V end was cut by 5 bases, the J end by 8 bases, with 9 bases between. CDR3 length: 12 amino acids. The CDR3 DNA reads TGTGCCAGCAGCCAGGGAGGGGAAAAACTGTTTTTT. This encodes CASSQGGEKLFF.

The chain has TRBV9 and TRBJ2-4; D might be TRBD2 (6 bases). V dropped 0 bases and J dropped 0 bases, with 10 bases sitting between them. The CDR3 is 16 residues long. CDR1 SGDLS and CDR2 YYNGEE come from the germline V gene. DNA for the CDR3: TGTGCCAGCAGCGTAGAAGCGGGCCTAGCCAAAAACATTCAGTACTTC. Amino acid sequence: CASSVEAGLAKNIQYF. Complete variable domain (other parts from reference TRBV9 and TRBJ2-4): DSGVTQTPKHLITATGQRVTLRCSPRSGDLSVYWYQQSLDQGLQFLIQYYNGEERAKGNILERFSAQQFPDLHSELNLSSLELGDSALYFCASSVEAGLAKNIQYFGAGTRLSVL.

The CDR3 sequence: CASRTDLADTQYF. The CDR3 DNA is TGTGCCAGCAGAACAGATTTAGCAGATACGCAGTATTTT. The chain links TRBV27 to TRBJ2-3; D gene uncertain. The CDR3 is 13 residues long. The germline gives CDR1 MNHEY, CDR2 SMNVEV (reference sequence). Trimming took 6 bases from V and 4 from J, leaving 11 bases between them.

The gene calls are TRBV9 and TRBJ2-2; D remains ambiguous. Germline CDR1 and CDR2: SGDLS and YYNGEE. This CDR3 spans 15 amino acids. V lost 6 bases and J 0 bases, leaving 12 bases between the germline ends. For the CDR3, the DNA is TGTGCCAGCACCGTGGCGGCGACGAACACCGGGGAGCTGTTTTTT. The encoded protein is CASTVAATNTGELFF.